Given below is one T cell receptor (beta chain) in context. This entry is derived from a study of human versus mouse CDR3 diversity and MHC coevolution. The assay was immunoSEQ multiplex PCR, and TCRdb's table has in-frame clones only and misses some. The table records about 81,000 clones, roughly 95% of them present only once. Trimming removed 4 bases from V and 2 bases from J, with 15 bases in between. The CDR3 is 15 residues long. Germline V gene sequence: CDR1 SGHNT, CDR2 YYREEE (reference sequence). The material sequenced was naive CD4+ T cells from blood. As to subset: CD45RO-negative CD62L-positive naive CD4 T cells. The J gene is TRBJ2-5, the V gene TRBV5-4, with D possibly being TRBD1 (7 bases). The sequence came from a person aged 25 to 75 in good health. DNA of the CDR3: TGTGCCAGCAGCCCGGCGGGACAGACTCAAGAGACCCAGTACTTC. Its protein product is CASSPAGQTQETQYF.